A single TCR beta chain is shown here with its context. These data come from a study of cytomegalovirus exposure and HLA in healthy donors. V was trimmed by 3 bases and J by 5 bases, leaving 10 bases between them. Germline V gene sequence: CDR1 SQVTM, CDR2 ANQGSEA. CDR3 length equals 12 residues. Primers: 60 Vbeta forward and 13 Jbeta reverse. Method: immunoSEQ multiplex PCR; TCRdb's copy keeps in-frame clones and lacks some. Seen here are some 160,000 clones, almost 80% observed once, and the top ten hold 1.1% to 1.5%. The origin of this receptor is a male donor in good health and CMV-seronegative. The sequenced sample was PBMCs. The gene calls are TRBV29-1 and TRBJ1-1; D not resolved. CDR3 residues: CSVDLAVTEAFF. CDR3 bases: TGCAGCGTTGACTTGGCGGTGACTGAAGCTTTCTTT.